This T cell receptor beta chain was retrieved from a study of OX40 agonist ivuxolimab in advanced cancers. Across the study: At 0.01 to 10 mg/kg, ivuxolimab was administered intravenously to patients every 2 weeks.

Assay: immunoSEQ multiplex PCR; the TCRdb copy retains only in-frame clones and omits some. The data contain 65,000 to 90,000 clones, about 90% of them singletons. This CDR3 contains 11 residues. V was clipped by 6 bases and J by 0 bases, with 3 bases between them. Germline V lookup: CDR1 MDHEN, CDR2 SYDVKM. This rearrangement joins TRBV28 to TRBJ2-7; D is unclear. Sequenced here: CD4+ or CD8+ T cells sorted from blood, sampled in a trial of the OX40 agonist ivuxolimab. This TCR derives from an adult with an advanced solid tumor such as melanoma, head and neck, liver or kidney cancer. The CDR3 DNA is TGTGCCAGCAGACTCTCCTACGAGCAGTACTTC. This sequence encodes CASRLSYEQYF. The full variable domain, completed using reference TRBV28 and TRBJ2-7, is DVKVTQSSRYLVKRTGEKVFLECVQDMDHENMFWYRQDPGLGLRLIYFSYDVKMKEKGDIPEGYSVSREKKERFSLILESASTNQTSMYLCASRLSYEQYFGPGTRLTVT.